The rows below give T cell receptor beta chains drawn from one sample of a study of OX40 agonist ivuxolimab in advanced cancers. Data came from immunoSEQ multiplex PCR; TCRdb stores just in-frame clones and leaves some out. In the table there are 4,500 to 7,000 clones, 60% to 75% of which are singletons. Material: CD4+ or CD8+ T cells sorted from blood, obtained in a trial of the OX40 agonist ivuxolimab. The receptors originated from an adult with an advanced solid tumor such as melanoma, head and neck, liver or kidney cancer. The CDR3 runs from the conserved cysteine through the conserved F or W. A D gene is named only where the DNA matches it firmly. A clone size is listed for some rows: how often the clone was seen (once, few, many), or a class if it is expanded.

size,J,D,V,CDR3,DNA
few,TRBJ2-7,.,TRBV19,CASTGTYSSYEQYF,TGTGCCAGTACTGGCACCTACTCCTCCTACGAGCAGTACTTC
.,TRBJ2-7,TRBD2,TRBV7-2,CASSSRTSGSRYEQYF,TGTGCCAGCAGCTCCCGGACTAGCGGGAGCAGATACGAGCAGTACTTC
.,TRBJ1-2,.,TRBV5-1,CASSLYYRPANYGYTF,TGCGCCAGCAGCTTGTACTACAGGCCCGCTAACTATGGCTACACCTTC
few,TRBJ1-6,TRBD1,TRBV5-1,CASSSGTDENSPLHF,TGCGCCAGCAGCTCTGGGACAGATGAAAATTCACCCCTCCACTTT
once,TRBJ2-3,.,TRBV19,CARVRNGGADTQYF,TGTGCCAGAGTACGCAATGGAGGGGCAGATACGCAGTATTTT
.,TRBJ2-7,.,TRBV5-1,CASKHGQKNSYEQYF,TGCGCCAGCAAACACGGACAGAAAAACTCCTACGAGCAGTACTTC
.,TRBJ2-1,.,TRBV29-1,CSVEGGNEQFF,TGCAGCGTTGAAGGGGGGAATGAGCAGTTCTTC
.,TRBJ2-3,TRBD2,TRBV9,CASSVEWTSLYSTDTQYF,TGTGCCAGCAGCGTAGAATGGACTAGCTTATATAGCACAGATACGCAGTATTTT
.,TRBJ2-3,.,TRBV9,CASSVAGSGTDTQYF,TGTGCCAGCAGCGTAGCTGGGTCAGGCACAGATACGCAGTATTTT
.,TRBJ2-5,.,TRBV13,CASSARGGSQETQYF,TGTGCCAGCAGCGCTAGGGGGGGGTCTCAAGAGACCCAGTACTTC
few,TRBJ2-7,.,TRBV28,CASSSAFREVNEQYF,TGTGCCAGCAGTTCGGCCTTCAGGGAGGTTAACGAGCAGTACTTC
.,TRBJ1-1,.,TRBV6-5,CASSYGDSNTEAFF,TGTGCCAGCAGTTACGGGGACTCCAACACTGAAGCTTTCTTT
.,TRBJ2-7,TRBD2,TRBV4-2,CASSQGLAGSYEQYF,TGTGCCAGCAGCCAAGGACTAGCGGGTTCCTACGAGCAGTACTTC
.,TRBJ1-6,.,TRBV27,CAGTMGTGSSPLHF,TGTGCCGGCACCATGGGGACGGGCAGTTCACCCCTCCACTTT
.,TRBJ2-2,TRBD2,TRBV6-4,CASKSGRETGELFF,TGTGCCAGCAAAAGCGGGAGAGAAACCGGGGAGCTGTTTTTT
.,TRBJ2-7,TRBD2,TRBV7-2,CASSLEGGRADLYEQYF,TGTGCCAGCAGCTTAGAGGGCGGGAGGGCCGACCTCTACGAGCAGTACTTC
.,TRBJ2-2,TRBD2,TRBV4-1,CASSQENVVAGGLTGELFF,TGCGCCAGCAGCCAAGAAAATGTTGTAGCGGGGGGCCTCACCGGGGAGCTGTTTTTT
.,TRBJ2-1,.,TRBV6-1,CASSEEVGGRDEQFF,TGTGCCAGCAGTGAAGAGGTGGGGGGCAGGGATGAGCAGTTCTTC
.,TRBJ1-1,.,TRBV7-9,CASSLGGGVDTEAFF,TGTGCCAGCAGCTTAGGCGGGGGGGTGGACACTGAAGCTTTCTTT
.,TRBJ2-7,TRBD1,TRBV9,CASSVWDSKPGEQYF,TGTGCCAGCAGCGTCTGGGACAGTAAACCTGGCGAGCAGTACTTC
few,TRBJ2-7,TRBD1,TRBV11-2,CASSFGTGQYEQYF,TGTGCCAGCAGCTTCGGGACAGGGCAGTACGAGCAGTACTTC
.,TRBJ1-4,.,TRBV7-9,CASSLVQGGNEKLFF,TGTGCCAGCAGCTTAGTCCAGGGCGGGAATGAAAAACTGTTTTTT
.,TRBJ2-7,.,TRBV5-6,CASSYRQVYEQYF,TGTGCCAGCAGCTACCGACAGGTTTACGAGCAGTACTTC
.,TRBJ1-1,.,TRBV27,CASSLGQNTEAFF,TGTGCCAGCAGTTTGGGGCAGAACACTGAAGCTTTCTTT
.,TRBJ2-2,TRBD1,TRBV10-3,CAISETAGTGGRGNTGELFF,TGTGCCATCAGTGAGACCGCCGGGACAGGGGGTAGGGGGAACACCGGGGAGCTGTTTTTT
.,TRBJ2-1,.,TRBV2,CASSEGQEYNEQFF,TGTGCCAGCAGTGAAGGACAGGAGTACAATGAGCAGTTCTTC
.,TRBJ1-1,TRBD1,TRBV6-1,CASIRDSAEAFF,TGTGCCAGCATTAGGGACAGCGCTGAAGCTTTCTTT
.,TRBJ2-3,TRBD2,TRBV9,CASSVAWEGGDTQYF,TGTGCCAGCAGCGTAGCTTGGGAGGGAGGAGATACGCAGTATTTT
.,TRBJ2-2,.,TRBV6-5,CASSYSIGANTGELFF,TGTGCCAGCAGTTACTCAATCGGCGCGAACACCGGGGAGCTGTTTTTT
.,TRBJ2-1,.,TRBV7-3,CASSLSSVSEQFF,TGTGCCAGCAGCTTAAGTAGCGTCAGTGAGCAGTTCTTC
.,TRBJ2-7,.,TRBV4-3,CASSQGLSPRVGYEQYF,TGCGCCAGCAGCCAGGGCCTTTCACCTCGGGTTGGCTACGAGCAGTACTTC
.,TRBJ2-7,.,TRBV27,CASSLRGGAYEQYF,TGTGCCAGCAGTTTGAGAGGCGGCGCCTACGAGCAGTACTTC
.,TRBJ2-3,.,TRBV4-3,CASSQDSSSTDTQYF,TGCGCCAGCAGCCAAGATAGCAGTAGCACAGATACGCAGTATTTT
.,TRBJ2-1,.,TRBV28,CASSLYQGLGNEQFF,TGTGCCAGCAGTTTATATCAGGGGTTGGGCAATGAGCAGTTCTTC
.,TRBJ2-1,.,TRBV5-1,CASSQYTGKSEQFF,TGCGCCAGCAGCCAATATACAGGGAAAAGTGAGCAGTTCTTC
.,TRBJ1-5,TRBD1,TRBV27,CASSPDRGVEQPQHF,TGTGCCAGCAGCCCGGACAGGGGTGTGGAACAGCCCCAGCATTTT
.,TRBJ2-1,TRBD2,TRBV7-6,CASSPIAGVLYNEQFF,TGTGCCAGCAGCCCCATAGCGGGAGTACTCTACAATGAGCAGTTCTTC
.,TRBJ2-5,.,TRBV4-3,CASSPMVGQETQYF,TGCGCCAGCAGCCCAATGGTAGGCCAAGAGACCCAGTACTTC
.,TRBJ1-1,TRBD1,TRBV19,CASRTGGNTEAFF,TGTGCCAGTAGGACAGGGGGAAACACTGAAGCTTTCTTT
.,TRBJ2-7,.,TRBV2,CASFNGENSYEQYF,TGTGCCAGCTTCAACGGGGAGAATTCCTACGAGCAGTACTTC
.,TRBJ1-1,.,TRBV6-6,CASTPDRNTEAFF,TGTGCCAGCACCCCGGACAGGAACACTGAAGCTTTCTTT
.,TRBJ2-1,TRBD2,TRBV29-1,CSGWTSGPIKVGDEQFF,TGCAGCGGTTGGACTAGCGGGCCTATTAAGGTGGGGGATGAGCAGTTCTTC
few,TRBJ1-2,.,TRBV6-1,CASSETDTYGYTF,TGTGCCAGCAGTGAGACAGATACCTATGGCTACACCTTC
.,TRBJ1-5,.,TRBV5-6,CASSAGDSNQPQHF,TGTGCCAGCAGCGCAGGGGATAGCAATCAGCCCCAGCATTTT
.,TRBJ2-2,.,TRBV27,CASSLQGTGELFF,TGTGCCAGCAGTCTCCAAGGGACCGGGGAGCTGTTTTTT
.,TRBJ2-4,.,TRBV7-2,CASSLAGRGSIQYF,TGTGCCAGCAGCTTAGCCGGCAGGGGTAGCATTCAGTACTTC